These T cell receptor beta chains were read from a single sample in a study of fetal regulatory T cell absence and autoimmunity. Method: immunoSEQ multiplex PCR; TCRdb's copy keeps in-frame clones and lacks some. The table has about 95,000 clones, about 78% seen once. The sample was pancreas tissue. All receptors come from a male donor with IPEX syndrome. Both conserved end residues are part of each CDR3. The D gene is left open where the match is weak. Where a row states a size, it is once, few, many or the class of an expanded clone; other rows omit it.

clone_size,v_call,d_call,j_call,cdr3_aa,cdr3_nt
NA,TRBV13,TRBD2,TRBJ2-2,CASSFYSGLAGGLNTGELFF,TGTGCCAGCAGCTTTTATTCTGGACTAGCGGGGGGTTTGAACACCGGGGAGCTGTTTTTT
NA,TRBV27,NA,TRBJ1-1,CASSLLGASKSTEAFF,TGTGCCAGCAGTTTACTGGGGGCGTCTAAGAGCACTGAAGCTTTCTTT
NA,TRBV5-1,TRBD1,TRBJ1-1,CASSWGTGNTEAFF,TGCGCCAGCAGCTGGGGGACAGGGAACACTGAAGCTTTCTTT
NA,TRBV29-1,TRBD1,TRBJ2-3,CSVGRTGRTDTQYF,TGCAGCGTTGGCCGGACAGGGCGCACAGATACGCAGTATTTT
NA,TRBV19,NA,TRBJ1-5,CASSIEAGQGPSSSNQPQHF,TGTGCCAGTAGTATTGAAGCAGGGCAAGGCCCTTCATCTAGCAATCAGCCCCAGCATTTT
NA,TRBV7-2,TRBD1,TRBJ1-5,CASSLGGQAYWPQHF,TGTGCCAGCAGCTTAGGGGGACAGGCCTATTGGCCCCAGCATTTT
NA,TRBV6-1,TRBD2,TRBJ2-1,CASSELGTRVPSYNEQFF,TGTGCCAGCAGTGAATTAGGGACTAGGGTTCCCTCCTACAATGAGCAGTTCTTC
few,TRBV18,NA,TRBJ1-1,CASRIATGTEAFF,TGTGCCAGCCGCATCGCGACGGGCACTGAAGCTTTCTTT
NA,TRBV9,NA,TRBJ2-3,CASSVAPFPRDTQYF,TGTGCCAGCAGCGTAGCTCCCTTCCCCCGGGATACGCAGTATTTT
NA,TRBV29-1,NA,TRBJ1-2,CSVAGDYGYTF,TGCAGCGTTGCAGGGGACTATGGCTACACCTTC